This T cell receptor (beta chain) derives from a study of T cells after yellow fever vaccination. Germline V gene lookup returns CDR1 LGHNA and CDR2 YNFKEQ. Between the trimmed V and J ends, which lost 0 bases and 5 bases, there was a span of 7 bases. The CDR3 consists of 13 residues. Study results and limitations: The secondary response was weaker, and its peak arrived faster, on day 5 versus 15. Reappearance after the booster was seen for most primary-vaccination clones, at approximately 97% CD4 and roughly 90% CD8. Just a small share of clonotypes turned up in the CD4 compartment as well as the CD8 compartment.

This clonotype was observed a handful of times. What it binds is unknown. MiXCR, run by TCRdb on the 5' RACE reads, gives a single entry per CDR3 protein. The sample contains hundreds of thousands of distinct CDR3 sequences, 18% of which appear only once. The specimen was PBMCs, collected before the yellow fever booster vaccination. The clonotype originates from a man aged 18 to 29 who received the YFV17D yellow fever vaccine. The V gene is TRBV4-2, the J gene TRBJ2-5; D is uncertain. CDR3 loop: CASSQEFMETQYF. As DNA, the CDR3 is TGTGCCAGCAGCCAAGAATTCATGGAGACCCAGTACTTC.